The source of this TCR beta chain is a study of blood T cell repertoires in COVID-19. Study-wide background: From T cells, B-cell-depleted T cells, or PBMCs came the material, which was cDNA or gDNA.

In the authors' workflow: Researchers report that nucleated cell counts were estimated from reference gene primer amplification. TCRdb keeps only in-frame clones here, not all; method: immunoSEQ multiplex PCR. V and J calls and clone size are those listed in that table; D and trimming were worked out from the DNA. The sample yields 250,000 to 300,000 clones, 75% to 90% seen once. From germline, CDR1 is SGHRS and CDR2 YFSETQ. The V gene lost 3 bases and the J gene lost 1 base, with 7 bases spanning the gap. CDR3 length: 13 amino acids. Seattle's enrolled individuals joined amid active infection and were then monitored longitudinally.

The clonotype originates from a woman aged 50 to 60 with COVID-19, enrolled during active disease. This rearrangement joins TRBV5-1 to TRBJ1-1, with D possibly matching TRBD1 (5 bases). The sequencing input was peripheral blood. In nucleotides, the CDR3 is TGCGCCAGCAGCTCAGGACAGAACACTGAAGCTTTCTTT. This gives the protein CASSSGQNTEAFF.